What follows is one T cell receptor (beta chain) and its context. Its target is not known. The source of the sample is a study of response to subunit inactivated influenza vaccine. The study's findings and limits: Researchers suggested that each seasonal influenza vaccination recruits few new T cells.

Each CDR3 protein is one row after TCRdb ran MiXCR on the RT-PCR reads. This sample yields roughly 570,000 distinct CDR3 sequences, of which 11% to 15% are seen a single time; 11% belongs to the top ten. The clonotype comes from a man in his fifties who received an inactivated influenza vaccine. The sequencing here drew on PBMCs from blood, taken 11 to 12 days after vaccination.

CDR3 protein: CASSSRMTGGGTEAFF. CDR3 DNA sequence: TGTGCCAGCAGTTCCCGAATGACAGGGGGCGGCACTGAAGCTTTCTTT. The V call is TRBV27, the J call TRBJ1-1; 10 nucleotides agree with TRBD1. V gave up 4 bases and J gave up 4 bases; unmatched junction bases: 9. The CDR3 is 16 residues long. Germline assignment: CDR1 MNHEY and CDR2 SMNVEV (reference sequence).